The next 31 T cell receptor beta chains were all read from a single sample in a study of blood T cell repertoires in COVID-19. The protocol was immunoSEQ multiplex PCR, while the TCRdb copy is restricted to in-frame clones and leaves out a portion. The sample includes about 66,000 clones, just under 90% of them seen just once. The specimen was peripheral blood. The receptors shown here come from a man between 60 and 70 years old with acute or convalescent COVID-19.

This rearrangement joins TRBV4-1 to TRBJ1-1, with D tentatively TRBD1 (5 bases). The V end lost 4 bases, the J end lost 4 bases, and 16 bases lay between the germline ends. CDR3 size: 15 residues. Germline V lookup: CDR1 MGHRA, CDR2 YSYEKL. The CDR3 sequence: CASSPLGQLSTEAFF. CDR3 DNA: TGCGCCAGCAGCCCCCTGGGGCAGTTGAGCACTGAAGCTTTCTTT.

The CDR3 nucleotides are TGTGCCAGCAGCGTAACCCAGGGCGAGGAAAAACTGTTTTTT. It is translated as CASSVTQGEEKLFF. This chain joins TRBV3-1 (or the pseudogene TRBV3-2) and TRBJ1-4; a weak D match, TRBD1 (5 bases). Per germline, CDR1 LGHDT and CDR2 YNNKEL (reference sequence). Trimming stripped 5 bases from V and 8 bases from J, with 15 bases between. This CDR3 has 14 residues.

V and J are TRBV11-3 and TRBJ2-3; TRBD1 aligns across 7 bases. The V segment lost 1 base and the J segment 8 bases; nucleotides outside the gene matches: 3. The CDR3 contains 13 residues. Germline V CDR1 and CDR2: SGHNT, YENEEA. CDR3 in amino acids: CASSLVGGGTQYF. In DNA form, the CDR3 reads TGTGCCAGCAGCTTAGTAGGGGGCGGTACGCAGTATTTT.

The chain recombines TRBV6-5 with TRBJ2-7; D gene unclear. V was clipped by 0 bases and J by 3 bases, with 3 bases between them. Germline V gene sequence: CDR1 MNHEY, CDR2 SVGAGI. The CDR3 consists of 12 residues. CDR3 sequence (DNA): TGTGCCAGCAGTTACTCCAGCTACGAGCAGTACTTC. Translating gives CASSYSSYEQYF.

This clone was observed a few times. The J gene is TRBJ2-7, the V gene TRBV7-2, with 10 bases fitting TRBD2. V dropped 2 bases and J dropped 3; count of bases not matched to a gene: 4. The CDR3 covers 15 residues. Per the germline V gene, CDR1 is SGHTA and CDR2 is FQGNSA. The DNA for the CDR3 is TGTGCCAGCAGCTTAAGCTTAGCGGGGGGCTACGAGCAGTACTTC. Translation gives CASSLSLAGGYEQYF.

The chain combines TRBV6-2 or TRBV6-3 with TRBJ1-4, with unresolved D. Trimming removed 6 bases at V and 13 bases at J, with 21 bases between. CDR3 length equals 14 residues. The germline V gene encodes CDR1 MNHEY and CDR2 SVGEGT. This CDR3 reads CASSLIRHSQGLFF. The CDR3 nucleotides are TGTGCCAGCAGCTTGATCAGACACTCACAAGGACTGTTTTTT.

The sample holds one count of this clone. The chain combines TRBV18 with TRBJ1-1, with D tentatively TRBD1 (5 bases). Deletions cut 8 bases from V and 2 bases from J, with 15 bases between. Germline values: CDR1 KGHSH, CDR2 LQKENI. This CDR3 contains 14 residues. The CDR3 is CASTGQGLNTEAFF. DNA for the CDR3: TGTGCCAGCACCGGTCAGGGCCTTAACACTGAAGCTTTCTTT.

The rearrangement joins TRBV2 to TRBJ1-2; D is unclear. The CDR3 totals 13 residues. Looked up from germline, CDR1 is SNHLY and CDR2 is FYNNEI. V was shortened by 5 bases and J by 3 bases, with 10 bases between the two germline ends. The CDR3 nucleotides read TGTGCCAGCAGTTCGAGTATAGACTATGGCTACACCTTC. It specifies CASSSSIDYGYTF.

This chain connects TRBV18 to TRBJ1-1, with 7 nucleotides matching TRBD1. The CDR3 spans 15 residues. V was clipped by 3 bases and J by 1 base; unmatched bases: 5. In germline, CDR1 is KGHSH, CDR2 LQKENI. CDR3 sequence (DNA): TGTGCCAGCTCACCTACCACAGGGGCGAACACTGAAGCTTTCTTT. Amino acid sequence: CASSPTTGANTEAFF. Based on the CDR3 plus reference TRBV18 and TRBJ1-1, the full variable domain is NAGVMQNPRHLVRRRGQEARLRCSPMKGHSHVYWYRQLPEEGLKFMVYLQKENIIDESGMPKERFSAEFPKEGPSILRIQQVVRGDSAAYFCASSPTTGANTEAFFGQGTRLTVV.

The chain has TRBV2 and TRBJ2-5, with unresolved D. This CDR3 contains 13 residues. V lost 0 bases, J lost 6 bases, and 8 bases lay in between. The germline V gene has CDR1 SNHLY and CDR2 FYNNEI. The DNA of the CDR3 is TGTGCCAGCAGTGAAGCCGAGTTGAAGACCCAGTACTTC. It encodes CASSEAELKTQYF.

The chain joins TRBV20-1 to TRBJ1-1; a possible D gene is TRBD1 (6 bases). Between the trimmed V and J ends, which lost 6 bases and 7 bases, there was a span of 9 bases. CDR1 is DFQATT, CDR2 SNEGSKA, per germline (reference sequence). CDR3 length: 10 amino acids. The CDR3 region is CSAVDSEAFF. Written as DNA, the CDR3 is TGCAGTGCGGTGGACAGTGAAGCTTTCTTT.

The rearrangement joins TRBV12-5 to TRBJ2-3, with 11 bases matching TRBD2. CDR1 LGHNT and CDR2 FRNRAP come from the germline V gene. This CDR3 spans 20 amino acids. Trimming cost V 0 bases and J 0 bases; bases outside gene matches: 11. The CDR3 DNA reads as TGTGCTAGTGGTTTGGTTACGGCCCTAGCGGGGGGCCCTAGCACAGATACGCAGTATTTT. This codes for CASGLVTALAGGPSTDTQYF. The complete variable domain, with remaining parts taken from reference TRBV12-5 and TRBJ2-3, reads DARVTQTPRHKVTEMGQEVTMRCQPILGHNTVFWYRQTMMQGLELLAYFRNRAPLDDSGMPKDRFSAEMPDATLATLKIQPSEPRDSAVYFCASGLVTALAGGPSTDTQYFGPGTRLTVL.

A few counts support this clone. The rearrangement uses TRBV24-1 and TRBJ2-1; the match to TRBD2 covers 8 bases. V lost 7 bases to trimming and J lost 7 bases; unmatched junction nucleotides: 23. The CDR3 contains 19 residues. Germline CDR1 KGHDR, CDR2 SFDVKD. The CDR3 DNA sequence: TGTGCCACCAGCCCCCGTCCGGGATTGGGCGGGGGGAAAGGTAATGAGCAGTTCTTC. Translated, it gives CATSPRPGLGGGKGNEQFF.

A remark on this clone: At the DNA level, this CDR3 is encoded by other sequences in the same sample as well. V usage is TRBV6-5 and J usage is TRBJ2-2; D uncertain. V lost 11 bases to trimming and J lost 1 base, with 8 bases between them. Germline V gives CDR1 MNHEY, CDR2 SVGAGI. This CDR3 spans 12 amino acids. The DNA of the CDR3 is TGTGCCTCCAGGCGGAACACCGGGGAGCTGTTTTTT. Translating gives CASRRNTGELFF.

The chain has TRBV6-5 and TRBJ1-5, with D possibly TRBD1 on 5 matching bases. Germline CDR1 reads MNHEY; CDR2 reads SVGAGI. This CDR3 has 13 residues. The V gene lost 6 bases and the J gene lost 3 bases, with 9 bases spanning the gap. The CDR3 region has the DNA TGTGCCAGCAGAGGGGAAGCCAATCAGCCCCAGCATTTT. This codes for CASRGEANQPQHF.

The chain uses TRBV6-5 and TRBJ2-2; 7 bases fit TRBD1. This CDR3 comprises 14 residues. J gave up 0 bases and V 7 bases, and 2 bases lay outside the gene matches. Germline CDR1 is MNHEY and CDR2 is SVGAGI. The CDR3 loop reads CASKGTANTGELFF. DNA of the CDR3: TGTGCCAGCAAGGGGACAGCGAACACCGGGGAGCTGTTTTTT.

This chain uses TRBV11-2 with TRBJ1-4; a possible D gene is TRBD1 (6 bases). Germline assignment: CDR1 SGHAT and CDR2 FQNNGV. V was pared by 5 bases and J by 7 bases, with 14 bases between. The CDR3 covers 14 residues. CDR3: CASSERTVLEKLFF. Written as DNA, the CDR3 is TGTGCCAGCAGCGAACGGACAGTCCTTGAAAAACTGTTTTTT.

The V gene is TRBV6-5, the J gene TRBJ2-3; D not certain. V was pared by 4 bases and J by 4 bases, with 3 bases between. The CDR3 is made up of 11 amino acids. Germline-derived CDR1 and CDR2 are MNHEY and SVGAGI. CDR3 bases: TGTGCCAGCAGTTTATCAGATACGCAGTATTTT. Translated: CASSLSDTQYF.

V is TRBV7-8 and J is TRBJ1-5, with 7 bases lining up with TRBD1. This CDR3 has 16 amino acids. The V gene end was trimmed by 5 bases and the J gene end by 0 bases; junction bases not matched to a gene: 7. The germline V gene has CDR1 SGHVS and CDR2 FQNEAQ. The CDR3 nucleotides read TGTGCCAGCAGCAACGACAGGGCGGTTAGCAATCAGCCCCAGCATTTT. The encoded protein is CASSNDRAVSNQPQHF.

This chain connects TRBV7-6 to TRBJ2-3, with a possible D match to TRBD1 (6 bases). Trimming removed 4 bases at V and 3 bases at J, with 14 bases between. Per germline, CDR1 SGHVS and CDR2 FNYEAQ. The CDR3 consists of 15 residues. This CDR3 is CASSSYRDTTDTQYF. The CDR3 coding sequence is TGTGCCAGCAGCTCTTACCGGGACACTACAGATACGCAGTATTTT.

CDR3 residues: CASSTPWTQYF. DNA of the CDR3: TGTGCCAGCAGCACTCCCTGGACCCAGTACTTC. The chain uses TRBV11-2 and TRBJ2-5; no firm D call. V lost 5 bases and J 7 bases, leaving 8 bases between the germline ends. CDR3 length: 11 residues. Germline V gene sequence: CDR1 SGHAT, CDR2 FQNNGV.

The V call is TRBV15, the J call TRBJ1-2, with D possibly TRBD1 on 6 matching bases. The V end lost 10 bases, the J end lost 4 bases, and 13 bases lay between the germline ends. Germline assignment: CDR1 LNHNV and CDR2 YYDKDF (reference sequence). CDR3 length equals 12 residues. CDR3 DNA: TGTGCCAAGGACAGAAGGTCCTATGGCTACACCTTC. The encoded protein is CAKDRRSYGYTF.

The gene calls are TRBV6-5 and TRBJ1-2, with 7 bases matching TRBD1. CDR1 and CDR2 from the germline V gene are MNHEY and SVGAGI. The trim removed 4 bases at V and 2 bases at J, leaving 1 base unmatched. The CDR3 consists of 13 residues. CDR3 residues: CASSWGQNYGYTF. DNA for the CDR3: TGTGCCAGCAGTTGGGGACAGAACTATGGCTACACCTTC.

The chain employs TRBV6-6 and TRBJ2-1; TRBD2 matches 9 bases. The germline CDR1 and CDR2 sequences are MNHNY and SVGAGI (reference sequence). V dropped 2 bases and J dropped 6; count of bases not matched to a gene: 8. The CDR3 runs to 16 residues. CDR3 loop: CASSYRGTSSGNEQFF. CDR3 DNA: TGTGCCAGCAGTTACCGTGGGACTAGCTCGGGCAATGAGCAGTTCTTC.

The V gene is TRBV2, the J gene TRBJ1-5, with D possibly TRBD1 on 6 matching bases. The CDR3 contains 13 residues. Germline CDR1 and CDR2: SNHLY and FYNNEI. V gave up 4 bases and J gave up 6 bases, with 10 bases separating them. The CDR3 reads CASSVGGVQPQHF. CDR3 DNA: TGTGCCAGCAGTGTAGGGGGGGTTCAGCCCCAGCATTTT.

This clone has just a few counts. This sequence joins TRBV13 and TRBJ2-7; possible D gene TRBD1, 6 bases. The CDR3 has 18 residues. Germline lookup yields CDR1 PRHDT and CDR2 FYEKMQ (reference sequence). V lost 5 bases, J lost 5 bases, and 28 bases lay in between. CDR3 sequence reads: CASSLAPPRVGAGDEQYF. In DNA, the CDR3 is TGTGCCAGCAGCCTAGCCCCCCCGCGAGTGGGGGCGGGCGACGAGCAGTACTTC. Looking up the rest from reference TRBV13 and TRBJ2-7 gives the full variable domain: AAGVIQSPRHLIKEKRETATLKCYPIPRHDTVYWYQQGPGQDPQFLISFYEKMQSDKGSIPDRFSAQQFSDYHSELNMSSLELGDSALYFCASSLAPPRVGAGDEQYFGPGTRLTVT.

The rearrangement links TRBV3-1 (or the pseudogene TRBV3-2) to TRBJ2-2; 9 positions match TRBD2. The CDR3 has 18 residues. Germline CDR1 is LGHDT and CDR2 is YNNKEL (reference sequence). J lost 1 base, V lost 4 bases, and 10 bases had no gene match. The CDR3 loop is CASSPIWLAGRNTGELFF. The CDR3, as DNA: TGTGCCAGCAGCCCAATTTGGCTAGCGGGGAGGAACACCGGGGAGCTGTTTTTT.

In its sample, this clone was seen a few times. This sequence joins TRBV25-1 and TRBJ2-3; D is possibly TRBD1 (5 bases). With 1 base removed from V and 1 base from J, the gap between germline ends came to 12 bases. The CDR3 covers 16 residues. Germline V lookup: CDR1 MGHDK, CDR2 SYGVNS. The CDR3 sequence: CASSESIRGGTDTQYF. The CDR3 DNA is TGTGCCAGCAGTGAATCGATTAGGGGCGGCACAGATACGCAGTATTTT.

The rearrangement uses TRBV2 and TRBJ1-5; 9 positions agree with TRBD1. With 5 bases clipped from V and 6 bases from J, the junction kept 8 bases outside the gene matches. The length of the CDR3 is 15 residues. Germline V lookup: CDR1 SNHLY, CDR2 FYNNEI. This CDR3 is CASSRGQGLIQPQHF. CDR3 DNA sequence: TGTGCCAGCAGTAGAGGACAGGGGTTGATTCAGCCCCAGCATTTT.

The chain joins TRBV23-1 to TRBJ2-2, with TRBD2 matching 7 bases. TRBV23-1 is designated an ORF whose function remains uncertain. V was pared by 7 bases and J by 3 bases, with 11 bases of the junction left unmatched. The CDR3 is 16 amino acids. Written as DNA, the CDR3 is TGCGCCAGCAAGGTTCCCGGGGGGAAGGACACCGGGGAGCTGTTTTTT. Amino acids: CASKVPGGKDTGELFF.

This chain uses TRBV6-1 with TRBJ1-2; D not resolved. V was trimmed by 2 bases and J by 7 bases, leaving 8 bases between them. There are 12 residues in the CDR3. Germline lookup yields CDR1 MNHNS and CDR2 SASEGT. The CDR3 DNA is TGTGCCAGCAGTGAAAACGCAGGTGGCTACACCTTC. Its translation is CASSENAGGYTF.